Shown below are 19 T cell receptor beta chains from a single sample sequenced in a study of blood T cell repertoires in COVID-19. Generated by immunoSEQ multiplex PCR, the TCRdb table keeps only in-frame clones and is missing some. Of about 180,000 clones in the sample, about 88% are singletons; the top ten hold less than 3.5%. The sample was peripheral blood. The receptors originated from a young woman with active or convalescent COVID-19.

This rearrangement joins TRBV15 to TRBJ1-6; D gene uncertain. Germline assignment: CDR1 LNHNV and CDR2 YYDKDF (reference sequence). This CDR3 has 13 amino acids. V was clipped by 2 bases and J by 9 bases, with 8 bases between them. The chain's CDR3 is CATSRLSGSPLHF. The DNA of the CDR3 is TGTGCCACCAGCAGATTGAGTGGTTCACCCCTCCACTTT.

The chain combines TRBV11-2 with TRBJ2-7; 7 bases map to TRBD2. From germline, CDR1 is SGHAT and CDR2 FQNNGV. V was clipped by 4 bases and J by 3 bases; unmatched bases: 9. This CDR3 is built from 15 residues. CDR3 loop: CASSYPGTKGYEQYF. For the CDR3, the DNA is TGTGCCAGCAGCTACCCCGGGACTAAGGGCTACGAGCAGTACTTC.

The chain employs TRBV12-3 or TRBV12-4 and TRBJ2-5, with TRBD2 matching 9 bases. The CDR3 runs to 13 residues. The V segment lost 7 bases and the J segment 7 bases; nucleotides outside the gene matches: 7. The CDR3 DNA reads TGTGCCAGCACCACGCGGCGGGAGGGGACCCAGTACTTC. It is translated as CASTTRREGTQYF.

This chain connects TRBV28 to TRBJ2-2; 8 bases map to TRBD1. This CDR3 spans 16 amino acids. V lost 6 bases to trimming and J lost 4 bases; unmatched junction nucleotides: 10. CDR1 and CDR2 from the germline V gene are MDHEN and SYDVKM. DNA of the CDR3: TGTGCCAGCAGCTTGGGAGGACAGGGCGGCACCGGGGAGCTGTTTTTT. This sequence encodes CASSLGGQGGTGELFF.

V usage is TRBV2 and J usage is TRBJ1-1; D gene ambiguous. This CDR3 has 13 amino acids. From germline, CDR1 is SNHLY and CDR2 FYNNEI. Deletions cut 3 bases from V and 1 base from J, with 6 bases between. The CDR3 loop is CASSDRWNTEAFF. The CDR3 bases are TGTGCCAGCAGTGATAGATGGAACACTGAAGCTTTCTTT.

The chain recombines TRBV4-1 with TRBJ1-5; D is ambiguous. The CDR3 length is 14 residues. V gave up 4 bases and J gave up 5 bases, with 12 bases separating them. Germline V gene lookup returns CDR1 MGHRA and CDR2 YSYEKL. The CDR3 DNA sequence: TGCGCCAGCAGCCCTTACAGTGTGGATCAGCCCCAGCATTTT. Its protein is CASSPYSVDQPQHF.

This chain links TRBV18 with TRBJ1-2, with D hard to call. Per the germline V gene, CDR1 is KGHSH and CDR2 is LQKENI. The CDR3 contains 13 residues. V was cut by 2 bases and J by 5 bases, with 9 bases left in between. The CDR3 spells CASSPGREYGYTF. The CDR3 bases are TGTGCCAGCTCACCAGGGAGGGAATATGGCTACACCTTC.

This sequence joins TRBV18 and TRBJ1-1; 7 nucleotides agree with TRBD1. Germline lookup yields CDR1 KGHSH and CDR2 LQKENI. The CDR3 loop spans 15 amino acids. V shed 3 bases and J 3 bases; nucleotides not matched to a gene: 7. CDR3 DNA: TGTGCCAGCTCACCTAACCGGGACAGTTACACTGAAGCTTTCTTT. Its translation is CASSPNRDSYTEAFF. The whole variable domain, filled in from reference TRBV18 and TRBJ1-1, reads NAGVMQNPRHLVRRRGQEARLRCSPMKGHSHVYWYRQLPEEGLKFMVYLQKENIIDESGMPKERFSAEFPKEGPSILRIQQVVRGDSAAYFCASSPNRDSYTEAFFGQGTRLTVV.

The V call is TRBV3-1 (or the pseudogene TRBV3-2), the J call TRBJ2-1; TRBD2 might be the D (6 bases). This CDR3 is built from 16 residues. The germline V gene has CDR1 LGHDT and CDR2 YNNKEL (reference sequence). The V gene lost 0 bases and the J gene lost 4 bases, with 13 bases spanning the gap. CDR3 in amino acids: CASSQEAGRSYNEQFF. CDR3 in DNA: TGTGCCAGCAGCCAAGAGGCGGGACGAAGTTACAATGAGCAGTTCTTC.

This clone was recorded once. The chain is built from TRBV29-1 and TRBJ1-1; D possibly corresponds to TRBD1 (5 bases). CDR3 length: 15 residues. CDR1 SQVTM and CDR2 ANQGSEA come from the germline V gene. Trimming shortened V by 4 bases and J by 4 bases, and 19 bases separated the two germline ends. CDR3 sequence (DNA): TGCAGCGTTGCACCCTCTGGGCTCGGGGGCACTGAAGCTTTCTTT. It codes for CSVAPSGLGGTEAFF.

CDR3 protein: CASSSSGNEQFF. Here the CDR3 DNA reads TGTGCCAGCAGTTCTAGCGGCAATGAGCAGTTCTTC. This chain links TRBV7-2 with TRBJ2-1; 7 bases align to TRBD2. The germline V gene encodes CDR1 SGHTA and CDR2 FQGNSA. The V and J ends lost 6 bases and 6 bases, in that order; junction bases with no gene match: 2. The CDR3 length is 12 residues.

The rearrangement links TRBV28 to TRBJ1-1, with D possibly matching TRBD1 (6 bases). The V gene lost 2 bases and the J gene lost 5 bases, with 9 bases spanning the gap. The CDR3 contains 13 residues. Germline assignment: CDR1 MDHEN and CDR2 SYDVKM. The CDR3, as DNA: TGTGCCAGCAGTTTAATGAGGGGGACTGAAGCTTTCTTT. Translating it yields CASSLMRGTEAFF. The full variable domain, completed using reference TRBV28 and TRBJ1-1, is DVKVTQSSRYLVKRTGEKVFLECVQDMDHENMFWYRQDPGLGLRLIYFSYDVKMKEKGDIPEGYSVSREKKERFSLILESASTNQTSMYLCASSLMRGTEAFFGQGTRLTVV.

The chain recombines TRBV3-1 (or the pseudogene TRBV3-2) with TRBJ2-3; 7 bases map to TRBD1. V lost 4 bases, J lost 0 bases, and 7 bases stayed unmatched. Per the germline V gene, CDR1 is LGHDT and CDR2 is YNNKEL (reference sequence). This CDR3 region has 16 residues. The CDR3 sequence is CASSPAQGVSTDTQYF. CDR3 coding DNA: TGTGCCAGCAGCCCAGCTCAGGGGGTTAGCACAGATACGCAGTATTTT.

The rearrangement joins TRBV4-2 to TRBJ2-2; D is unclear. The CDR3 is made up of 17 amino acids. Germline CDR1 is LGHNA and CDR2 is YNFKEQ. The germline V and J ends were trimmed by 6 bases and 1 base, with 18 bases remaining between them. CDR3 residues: CASRRNPAGLNTGELFF. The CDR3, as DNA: TGTGCCAGCAGACGAAACCCGGCAGGTTTGAACACCGGGGAGCTGTTTTTT.

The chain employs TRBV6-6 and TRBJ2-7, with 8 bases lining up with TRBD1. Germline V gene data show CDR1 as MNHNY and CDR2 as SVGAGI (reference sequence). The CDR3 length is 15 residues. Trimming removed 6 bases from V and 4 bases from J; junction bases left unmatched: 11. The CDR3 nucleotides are TGTGCCAGCAGCAAAGGGACAGGAGGAAAATACGAGCAGTACTTC. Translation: CASSKGTGGKYEQYF.

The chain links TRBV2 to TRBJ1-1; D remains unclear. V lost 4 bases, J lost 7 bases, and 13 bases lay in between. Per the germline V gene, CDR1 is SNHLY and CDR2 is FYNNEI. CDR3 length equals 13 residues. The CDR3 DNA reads TGTGCCAGCAGTGGCAGAGGGTATGGTGAAGCTTTCTTT. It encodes CASSGRGYGEAFF.

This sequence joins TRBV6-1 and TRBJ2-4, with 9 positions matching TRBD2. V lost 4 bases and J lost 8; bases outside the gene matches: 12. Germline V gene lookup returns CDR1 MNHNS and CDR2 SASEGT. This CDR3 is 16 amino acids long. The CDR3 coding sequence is TGTGCCAGCAGTGCTGTGATGCGGGGGGGCCAAGACATTCAGTACTTC. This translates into CASSAVMRGGQDIQYF.

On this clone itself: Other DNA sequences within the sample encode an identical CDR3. The CDR3 loop reads CASSRQGDQPQHF. CDR3 sequence (DNA): TGTGCCAGCAGTCGACAGGGCGATCAGCCCCAGCATTTT. This sequence joins TRBV3-1 (or the pseudogene TRBV3-2) and TRBJ1-5; 7 bases are shared with TRBD1. The CDR3 sequence is 13 residues long. After removal of 6 bases from V and 5 bases from J, the junction contained 4 bases not matched to a gene. The V gene's germline CDR1 is LGHDT and CDR2 YNNKEL (reference sequence).

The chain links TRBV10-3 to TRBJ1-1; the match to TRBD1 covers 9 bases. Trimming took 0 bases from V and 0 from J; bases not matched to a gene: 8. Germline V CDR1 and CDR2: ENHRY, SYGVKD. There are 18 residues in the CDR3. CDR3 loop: CAISESGQGGILNTEAFF. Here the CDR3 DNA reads TGTGCCATCAGTGAGTCGGGACAGGGAGGGATCCTGAACACTGAAGCTTTCTTT.